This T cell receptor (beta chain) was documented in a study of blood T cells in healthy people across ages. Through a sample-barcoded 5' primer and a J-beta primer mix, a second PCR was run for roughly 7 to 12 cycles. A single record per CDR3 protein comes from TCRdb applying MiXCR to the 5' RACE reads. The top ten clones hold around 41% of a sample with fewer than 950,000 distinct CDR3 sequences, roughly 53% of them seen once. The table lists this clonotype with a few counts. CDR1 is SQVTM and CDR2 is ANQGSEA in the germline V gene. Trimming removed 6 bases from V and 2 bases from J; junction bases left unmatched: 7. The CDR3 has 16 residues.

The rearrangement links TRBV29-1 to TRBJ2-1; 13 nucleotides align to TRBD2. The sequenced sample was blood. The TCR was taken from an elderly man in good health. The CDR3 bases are TGCAGCGTCAGGACTAGCGGGAGTGCAACCTACAATGAGCAGTTCTTC. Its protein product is CSVRTSGSATYNEQFF.